This is a list of T cell receptor beta chains from one sample in a study of blood T cell repertoires in COVID-19. Data came from immunoSEQ multiplex PCR; TCRdb stores just in-frame clones and leaves some out. Here the sample spans about 250,000 clones, 87% being singletons. The sequenced sample was peripheral blood. Source of these receptors: a man aged 18 to 29 with active or convalescent COVID-19. CDR3s include the opening cysteine and the closing phenylalanine or tryptophan. The order of the fields is J gene, clone size, D gene, V gene, CDR3 DNA, CDR3 protein. A D gene is named only where the DNA matches it firmly. Part of the rows lack a size; the others show once, few, many or a class for expanded clones.

TRBJ1-1 . . TRBV18 TGTGCCAGCTCGCCACCGGGCCGGGGGGACACTGAAGCTTTCTTT CASSPPGRGDTEAFF
TRBJ1-1 . TRBD1 TRBV10-2 TGCGCCAGCAAGGACAGGCTACTGAACACTGAAGCTTTCTTT CASKDRLLNTEAFF
TRBJ1-2 . . TRBV7-9 TGTGCCAGCAGCTTAGCCGGGCAGGACTTTTATGGCTACACCTTC CASSLAGQDFYGYTF
TRBJ1-5 . . TRBV7-8 TGTGCCAGCAGCCCTGGCGCGGGGGGGCCCCAGCATTTT CASSPGAGGPQHF
TRBJ2-3 . . TRBV24-1 TGTGCCACCAGTGACCCTTCCGCAACTAGCACAGATACGCAGTATTTT CATSDPSATSTDTQYF
TRBJ2-7 . TRBD1 TRBV30 TGTGCCTGGAACCGGGACAGGCGTTCCGAGCAGTACTTC CAWNRDRRSEQYF
TRBJ2-2 few . TRBV20-1 TGCAGTGCGACTAGAACCGGGGAGCTGTTTTTT CSATRTGELFF
TRBJ1-2 few TRBD1 TRBV4-1 TGCGCCAGCAGCCCAGGACAGGGTACATATGGCTACACCTTC CASSPGQGTYGYTF
TRBJ2-3 once . TRBV13 TGTGCCAGCAGCTTAGAGGGGACAGATACGCAGTATTTT CASSLEGTDTQYF
TRBJ1-1 . TRBD1 TRBV29-1 TGCAGCGTTTACACAGAGGGACAGTGGAGGACTGAAGCTTTCTTT CSVYTEGQWRTEAFF
TRBJ2-2 . . TRBV9 TGTGCCAGCAGCGTAGCCAACATTCCAAGGTCGGAGGCCGGGGAGCTGTTTTTT CASSVANIPRSEAGELFF
TRBJ2-7 once TRBD1 TRBV25-1 TGTGCCAGCAGTGAAAGGCAGGGGGTCAGATACGAGCAGTACTTC CASSERQGVRYEQYF
TRBJ1-2 once TRBD1 TRBV6-6 TGTGCCAGCAGTCCAGGACAGGCCCTTAACTATGGCTACACCTTC CASSPGQALNYGYTF
TRBJ2-7 . TRBD2 TRBV5-1 TGCGCCAGCAGCTTGGTAAGCGGGAGTGGCTACGAGCAGTACTTC CASSLVSGSGYEQYF
TRBJ1-5 . . TRBV4-3 TGCGCCAGCAGCCAAGAAGTTGGAGACTTCAGCAATCAGCCCCAGCATTTT CASSQEVGDFSNQPQHF
TRBJ2-2 . TRBD1 TRBV19 TGTGCCAGTAGCACTCTCAGGGGGCGCGGGGAGCTGTTTTTT CASSTLRGRGELFF
TRBJ2-2 . . TRBV10-3 TGTGCCATCAGTGGCAGAGGTCAGCCGAACACCGGGGAGCTGTTTTTT CAISGRGQPNTGELFF
TRBJ2-7 . TRBD2 TRBV29-1 TGCAGCGTTGAAGGGGCTAGCGGGATGAATAGTCGGTACGAGCAGTACTTC CSVEGASGMNSRYEQYF
TRBJ1-1 once . TRBV2 TGTGCCAGCAGTCTGGGGGGGAGCACTGAAGCTTTCTTT CASSLGGSTEAFF
TRBJ2-3 . . TRBV6-4 TGTGCCAGCAGTGAAAAGATCGGGGATACGCAGTATTTT CASSEKIGDTQYF
TRBJ2-7 . . TRBV21-1 TGTGCCAGCAGCCTACTGACAGGGAGCGAGCAGTACTTC CASSLLTGSEQYF
TRBJ2-3 once . TRBV5-5 TGTGCCAGCAGCTCCTGGCGTGGCGGGAGCACAGATACGCAGTATTTT CASSSWRGGSTDTQYF
TRBJ2-7 . . TRBV7-9 TGTGCCAGCAGCTCTACCGAGGGATACAACTACGAGCAGTACTTC CASSSTEGYNYEQYF
TRBJ1-6 . . TRBV7-3 TGTGCCAGCAGCTCAGGACAGATAAATTCACCCCTCCACTTT CASSSGQINSPLHF
TRBJ1-2 . . TRBV30 TGTGCCTGGAGTACCGGGTACTATGGCTACACCTTC CAWSTGYYGYTF